These 14 T cell receptor beta chains originate from one sample sequenced in a study of T cell changes during pregnancy in multiple sclerosis. Libraries were prepared by immunoSEQ multiplex PCR; TCRdb keeps only in-frame clonotypes and omits some of them. This sample yields roughly 41,000 clones, of which 90% are seen a single time; about 7% belongs to the top ten. The sample in question was CD8+ T cells from peripheral blood mononuclear cells, obtained in the third trimester of pregnancy. All receptors come from a female donor with multiple sclerosis, enrolled in a pregnancy study.

The rearrangement links TRBV6-5 to TRBJ1-5, with 7 positions matching TRBD1. Per germline, CDR1 MNHEY and CDR2 SVGAGI. CDR3 length equals 14 residues. After removal of 4 bases from V and 4 bases from J, the junction contained 4 bases not matched to a gene. DNA for the CDR3: TGTGCCAGCAGTTCCGGGACAGAGAATCAGCCCCAGCATTTT. It yields the protein CASSSGTENQPQHF.

The rearrangement links TRBV7-6 to TRBJ2-2, with 10 bases fitting TRBD1. This CDR3 region has 18 residues. The V and J ends lost 2 bases and 3 bases, in that order; junction bases with no gene match: 9. CDR1 is SGHVS and CDR2 is FNYEAQ in the germline V gene. Written as DNA, the CDR3 is TGTGCCAGCAGCTTAAAGGTCCCGGGACAGGGGCACACCGGGGAGCTGTTTTTT. Protein: CASSLKVPGQGHTGELFF.

The J gene is TRBJ1-3, the V gene TRBV6-1; D is unclear. Per germline, CDR1 MNHNS and CDR2 SASEGT. This CDR3 comprises 15 residues. Trimming left V 3 bases short and J 1 base short, with 10 bases between. CDR3 amino acids: CASSESELSGNTIYF. CDR3 in DNA: TGTGCCAGCAGTGAGAGTGAACTATCTGGAAACACCATATATTTT.

This clone was recorded once. CDR3 protein: CATLTSGRLKDTQYF. CDR3 nucleotide sequence: TGTGCCACCCTGACTAGCGGGAGATTAAAAGATACGCAGTATTTT. This chain connects TRBV2 to TRBJ2-3; 12 bases align to TRBD2. This CDR3 comprises 15 residues. Germline V gives CDR1 SNHLY, CDR2 FYNNEI. Trimming removed 10 bases from V and 5 bases from J; junction bases left unmatched: 10.

This clone was recorded only once. V usage is TRBV4-3 and J usage is TRBJ1-4; no clear D. Germline-derived CDR1 and CDR2 are LGHNA and YSLEER. Trimming left V 0 bases short and J 0 bases short, with 8 bases between. The CDR3 consists of 16 residues. CDR3 nucleotides: TGCGCCAGCAGCCAAGATGCCAGGACAACTAATGAAAAACTGTTTTTT. Protein product: CASSQDARTTNEKLFF.

In its sample, this clone was seen once. This chain links TRBV6-6 with TRBJ2-7, with D perhaps TRBD2 (5 bases). The CDR3 is 13 residues long. The germline CDR1 and CDR2 sequences are MNHNY and SVGAGI (reference sequence). Trimming pared 0 bases from V and 6 bases from J, leaving 9 bases between. CDR3 coding DNA: TGTGCCAGCAGTTACTCTACTAGTTTCGAGCAGTACTTC. Protein sequence: CASSYSTSFEQYF.

The chain is built from TRBV29-1 and TRBJ2-5; D gene uncertain. Germline lookup yields CDR1 SQVTM and CDR2 ANQGSEA. V was shortened by 6 bases and J by 5 bases, with 16 bases between the two germline ends. CDR3 length: 13 residues. The CDR3 is CSVIAPSRETQYF. DNA of the CDR3: TGCAGCGTGATCGCCCCATCCCGGGAGACCCAGTACTTC.

This clone appeared a few times. The chain is built from TRBV9 and TRBJ1-6, with D tentatively TRBD1 (5 bases). CDR1 is SGDLS, CDR2 YYNGEE, per germline. The CDR3 covers 14 residues. V lost 0 bases and J lost 8, with 9 bases in between. This CDR3 reads CASSVDGGDSPLHF. CDR3 nucleotide sequence: TGTGCCAGCAGCGTAGACGGGGGGGATTCACCCCTCCACTTT.

The chain carries TRBV2 and TRBJ2-7; perhaps TRBD1 as D (5 bases). Trimming left V 3 bases short and J 1 base short, with 13 bases between. Germline V gene lookup returns CDR1 SNHLY and CDR2 FYNNEI. The CDR3 length is 15 residues. CDR3 coding DNA: TGTGCCAGCAGTGATTGGGGCACCGTATCCTACGAGCAGTACTTC. It is translated as CASSDWGTVSYEQYF.

The genes are TRBV19 and TRBJ2-5; 9 bases align to TRBD1. V was clipped by 7 bases and J by 3 bases; unmatched bases: 6. CDR1 is LNHDA, CDR2 SQIVND, per germline (reference sequence). The CDR3 has 14 amino acids. The CDR3 DNA reads as TGTGCCAGTACCTCGACAGGGGGGGAAGAGACCCAGTACTTC. The encoded protein is CASTSTGGEETQYF. Looking up the rest from reference TRBV19 and TRBJ2-5 gives the full variable domain: DGGITQSPKYLFRKEGQNVTLSCEQNLNHDAMYWYRQDPGQGLRLIYYSQIVNDFQKGDIAEGYSVSREKKESFPLTVTSAQKNPTAFYLCASTSTGGEETQYFGPGTRLLVL.

The chain uses TRBV30 and TRBJ1-1, with D unclear. The CDR3 has 13 residues. V lost 0 bases to trimming and J lost 7 bases, with 12 bases between them. Germline V gene lookup returns CDR1 GTSNPN and CDR2 SVGIG (reference sequence). This chain's CDR3 is CAWSVSASIEAFF. The CDR3 DNA reads as TGTGCCTGGAGTGTGAGCGCCTCAATTGAAGCTTTCTTT.

The V and J genes are TRBV11-2 and TRBJ2-5; maybe TRBD2 (6 bases). CDR1 is SGHAT and CDR2 is FQNNGV in the germline V gene. The V end was cut by 10 bases, the J end by 0 bases, with 18 bases between. The CDR3 sequence is 15 residues long. The DNA of the CDR3 is TGTGCCACCCGAGGGGCGGGACGGAACCAAGAGACCCAGTACTTC. The encoded protein is CATRGAGRNQETQYF.

The chain couples TRBV19 to TRBJ2-1; 12 bases are a match to TRBD1. Germline CDR1 is LNHDA and CDR2 is SQIVND (reference sequence). Germline trimming cut 5 bases from V and 4 bases from J; bases unmatched to any gene: 9. The CDR3 covers 17 residues. Written as DNA, the CDR3 is TGTGCCAGTAGTGGGCGGGGACAGGGGGCGAGGTACAATGAGCAGTTCTTC. Translation: CASSGRGQGARYNEQFF.

V usage is TRBV9 and J usage is TRBJ2-7; D remains ambiguous. The CDR3 is 13 residues long. Germline loops: CDR1 SGDLS, CDR2 YYNGEE. The V gene lost 3 bases and the J gene lost 2 bases, with 9 bases spanning the gap. For the CDR3, the DNA is TGTGCCAGCAGCGGAGAGCCTCCCTACGAGCAGTACTTC. Amino acids: CASSGEPPYEQYF.